This passage covers 10 T cell receptor delta chains from one sample sequenced in a study of Vγ9Vδ2 T cells in congenital toxoplasmosis. cDNA was made by template-switch reverse transcription with TRGC- and TRDC-specific primers in one tube. The TRGC primer was designed to bind both TRGC1 and TRGC2 constant genes. TCRdb applied CATT to the reads for clone calling. The table has about 330 delta-chain clones, approximately 11% seen once. Material for sequencing was gamma-delta T cells from blood. The receptors here all came from a child under 10 years old born to a mother with Toxoplasma gondii infection during pregnancy, either congenitally infected or uninfected (not recorded which).

The chain combines TRDV3 with TRDJ1; 8 bases map to TRDD3. CDR1 and CDR2 (germline): TVYSNPD, GDNSRS (reference sequence). The V and J ends lost 2 bases and 0 bases, in that order; junction bases with no gene match: 17. This CDR3 region has 18 residues. DNA for the CDR3: TGTGCCTTTGGCTACGTACTGGGGATACACCCGTACACCGATAAACTCATCTTT. This codes for CAFGYVLGIHPYTDKLIF.

Regarding this clone: The protein TCRdb lists belongs to a much larger clone and differs from this DNA's translation at residue 14, which points to a read error; the protein shown is made from the DNA. The chain uses TRDV1 and TRDJ3, with D possibly TRDD3 on 5 matching bases. Germline loops: CDR1 TSWWSYY, CDR2 QGS. The CDR3 consists of 19 residues. The CDR3 here is CALGELSSTPSWDARQMFF. The CDR3 bases are TGTGCTCTTGGGGAACTGTCCTCTACGCCCTCCTGGGACGCCCGACAGATGTTTTTC.

To note about this clone: A single base is all that separates this from a far larger clone, so a read error is likely. The same CDR3 can be traced to other DNA sequences in this sample. The rearrangement links TRDV2 to TRDJ1; D gene ambiguous. Per the germline V gene, CDR1 is GEAIGNYY and CDR2 is EKD. This CDR3 has 14 residues. Trimming stripped 1 base from V and 0 bases from J, with 8 bases between. Here the CDR3 reads CACDTGSYTDKLIF. In DNA, the CDR3 is TGTGCCTGTGACACAGGATCATACACCGATAAACTCATCTTT.

This clone qualifies as medium-sized. A far more abundant clone sits one base away, making this likely a read error. The chain combines TRDV2 with TRDJ3; 13 nucleotides line up with TRDD3. J was trimmed by 0 bases and V by 4 bases; bases with no gene match: 14. Per the germline V gene, CDR1 is GEAIGNYY and CDR2 is EKD. This CDR3 contains 22 residues. The CDR3 loop is CACEKKKKYWGIRSWDTRQMFF. The CDR3 DNA reads as TGTGCCTGTGAAAAAAAAAAAAAATACTGGGGGATACGCTCCTGGGACACCCGACAGATGTTTTTC.

This clone was counted a few times. TCRdb's entry gives the protein of a much larger clone, which mismatches this DNA's translation at residue 11, likely from a read error; the protein reported here is translated from the DNA. The gene calls are TRAV23/DV6 and TRDJ1, with 11 bases matching TRDD3. CDR1 is NTAFDY, CDR2 IRPDVSE, per germline (reference sequence). The CDR3 has 18 amino acids. The CDR3 sequence is CAVSWMYWGICGTDKLIF. The CDR3 nucleotides read TGTGCTGTGTCGTGGATGTACTGGGGGATATGCGGTACCGATAAACTCATCTTT.

With respect to this clone: The TCRdb record carries a much larger clone's protein, which differs from this DNA's translation at residue 14; a read error is the likely cause, and the protein listed here is the DNA translation. This chain links TRAV23/DV6 with TRDJ1, with TRDD3 matching 13 bases. Looked up from germline, CDR1 is NTAFDY and CDR2 is IRPDVSE (reference sequence). The CDR3 is 18 residues long. The CDR3 here is CAVSWMYWGIRGTGKLIF. The CDR3 DNA is TGTGCTGTGTCGTGGATGTACTGGGGGATACGCGGTACCGGTAAACTCATCTTT.

The chain employs TRDV2 and TRDJ3; 8 bases map to TRDD3. V was clipped by 1 base and J by 1 base; unmatched bases: 5. The CDR3 runs 18 residues. Looked up from germline, CDR1 is GEAIGNYY and CDR2 is EKD. CDR3 loop: CACDTMGDYSWDTRQMFF. The CDR3 DNA reads TGTGCCTGTGACACAATGGGGGATTATTCCTGGGACACCCGACAGATGTTTTTC.

Regarding this clone: This clone may be a read error of a much larger clone one base away. The J gene is TRDJ3, the V gene TRDV1, with D tentatively TRDD2 or TRDD3 (7 bases each). Germline-derived CDR1 and CDR2 are TSWWSYY and QGS. This CDR3 has 29 amino acids. CDR3 region: CARGEPPSSGGDAKRQPAFSAWDTRQMFF. In DNA, the CDR3 is TGTGCTCGTGGGGAGCCCCCTTCCTCCGGGGGGGATGCTAAACGCCAGCCGGCGTTTTCGGCCTGGGACACCCGACAGATGTTTTTC.

This clone was seen a few times. TCRdb lists the protein of a much larger clone for this DNA, which differs at residue 15, so this is likely a read error; the protein given here is translated from the DNA itself. J is TRDJ1 and V is TRDV1; TRDD3 aligns across 10 bases. From germline, CDR1 is TSWWSYY and CDR2 QGS. The CDR3 loop spans 21 amino acids. The junction had 17 bases not matched to a gene; V was cut back by 0 bases and J by 1 base. CDR3 amino acids: CALGELTPTWGIPPFTDKLIF. The CDR3 region has the DNA TGTGCTCTTGGGGAACTTACCCCTACTTGGGGGATACCCCCGTTCACCGATAAACTCATCTTT.

Notes on this clone: A far larger clone is a single base away, which makes a read error likely. Other DNA sequences in this sample translate to the same CDR3. The V gene is TRDV3, the J gene TRDJ1; 12 nucleotides match TRDD3. Germline CDR1 TVYSNPD, CDR2 GDNSRS (reference sequence). CDR3 length: 22 residues. CDR3 in amino acids: CAFSLSTFLRVLGDTYTDKLIF. The CDR3 bases are TGTGCATTTTCCCTCTCGACCTTCCTACGCGTACTGGGGGATACCTACACCGATAAACTCATCTTT.